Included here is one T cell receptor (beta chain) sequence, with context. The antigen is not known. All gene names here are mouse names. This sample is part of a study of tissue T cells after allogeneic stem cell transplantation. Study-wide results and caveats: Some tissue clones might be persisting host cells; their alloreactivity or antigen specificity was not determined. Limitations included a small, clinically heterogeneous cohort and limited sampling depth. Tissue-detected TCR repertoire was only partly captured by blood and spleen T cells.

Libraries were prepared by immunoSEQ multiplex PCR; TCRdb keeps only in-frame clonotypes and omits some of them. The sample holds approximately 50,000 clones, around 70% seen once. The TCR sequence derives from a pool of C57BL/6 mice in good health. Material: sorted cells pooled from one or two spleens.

The CDR3 region is CASGLLGGPNTGQLYF. CDR3 bases read: TGTGCCAGCGGGCTACTGGGGGGCCCAAACACCGGGCAGCTCTAC. The chain uses TRBV13-2 and TRBJ2-2, with 9 bases aligning to TRBD2. The read terminates 1 residue ahead of where the CDR3 ends, so the germline J gene completes it. The CDR3 has 16 amino acids. The germline V gene has CDR1 NNHNN and CDR2 SYGAGS (reference sequence). With 5 bases clipped from V and 0 bases from J, the junction kept 5 bases outside the gene matches.